The 9 T cell receptor beta chains given below trace back to one sample, sequenced in a study of T cell repertoires in cytomegalovirus infection. Each CDR3 protein gets one entry after TCRdb re-called the reads with MiXCR. The sample contains about 230,000 distinct CDR3 sequences, over 20% of which appear only once. Sequences were obtained from CD8+ T cells from PBMCs. Receptor source: a human donor in good health (CMV status not recorded). Some clones in this sample may be carry-over from other donors' samples.

This clonotype was seen more than once but under ten times. The chain uses TRBV29-1 and TRBJ1-3; weak D call: TRBD1 (5 bases). This CDR3 is 16 amino acids long. V was shortened by 4 bases and J by 0 bases, with 16 bases between the two germline ends. Germline V gives CDR1 SQVTM, CDR2 ANQGSEA. The CDR3 region is CSVVGGPAFSGNTIYF. The CDR3 DNA is TGCAGCGTTGTGGGGGGACCAGCCTTCTCTGGAAACACCATATATTTT.

This sequence joins TRBV20-1 and TRBJ1-2, with TRBD1 matching 9 bases. Unmatched junction bases numbered 7, after V lost 0 bases and J lost 2 bases. Germline-derived CDR1 and CDR2 are DFQATT and SNEGSKA (reference sequence). The CDR3 length is 16 residues. CDR3 coding DNA: TGCAGTGCTAGAGATCGAAGGACAGGGGTGAACTATGGCTACACCTTC. Protein product: CSARDRRTGVNYGYTF.

This clonotype was detected a few times. V is TRBV29-1 and J is TRBJ2-5, with 11 bases that match TRBD2. The V and J ends lost 2 bases and 5 bases, in that order; junction bases with no gene match: 7. The CDR3 sequence is 15 residues long. Germline CDR1 is SQVTM and CDR2 is ANQGSEA. The CDR3 is CSVEILAGGLETQYF. DNA of the CDR3: TGCAGCGTTGAAATCTTAGCGGGGGGGCTTGAGACCCAGTACTTC. The complete variable domain, with remaining parts taken from reference TRBV29-1 and TRBJ2-5, reads SAVISQKPSRDICQRGTSLTIQCQVDSQVTMMFWYRQQPGQSLTLIATANQGSEATYESGFVIDKFPISRPNLTFSTLTVSNMSPEDSSIYLCSVEILAGGLETQYFGPGTRLLVL.

J is TRBJ1-2 and V is TRBV10-3; no firm D call. V was pared by 0 bases and J by 0 bases, with 8 bases between. Germline V lookup: CDR1 ENHRY, CDR2 SYGVKD. The CDR3 length is 15 residues. The chain's CDR3 is CAISESETSNYGYTF. The CDR3, as DNA: TGTGCCATCAGTGAGTCGGAGACTTCTAACTATGGCTACACCTTC.

In its sample, this clonotype ranks as medium-sized (0.01 to 0.1%). The rearrangement links TRBV7-8 to TRBJ2-5; D is possibly TRBD2 (5 bases). The germline CDR1 and CDR2 sequences are SGHVS and FQNEAQ. The V and J ends lost 5 bases and 2 bases respectively, with 21 bases between them. The CDR3 consists of 17 residues. The CDR3 DNA reads TGTGCCAGCAGCCTTTACCCCGGACTGCGAGCTCAAGAGACCCAGTACTTC. As protein: CASSLYPGLRAQETQYF.

The chain has TRBV12-3 or TRBV12-4 and TRBJ2-7; D unresolved. The CDR3 totals 12 residues. Deletions cut 10 bases from V and 7 bases from J, with 17 bases between. DNA for the CDR3: TGTGCCATCAGGAGAGGAACCGGGGAGCAGTACTTC. Its protein is CAIRRGTGEQYF.

This clonotype was counted between two and nine times. The chain recombines TRBV5-4 with TRBJ2-2, with D perhaps being TRBD1 or TRBD2 (5 bases each). The CDR3 covers 15 residues. From germline, CDR1 is SGHNT and CDR2 YYREEE (reference sequence). The V gene lost 4 bases and the J gene lost 4 bases, with 14 bases spanning the gap. The CDR3 region is CASSRREGSTGELFF. CDR3 DNA: TGTGCCAGCAGCCGTCGTGAGGGGAGCACCGGGGAGCTGTTTTTT.

This clonotype was counted only a few times. The V call is TRBV6-1, the J call TRBJ2-7, with D perhaps assigned TRBD1 or TRBD2 (5 bases each). The CDR3 totals 15 residues. Germline CDR1 MNHNS, CDR2 SASEGT. Trimming took 7 bases from V and 2 from J, leaving 18 bases between them. This chain's CDR3 is CASTRGPGTTYEQYF. The CDR3 DNA sequence: TGTGCCAGCACCCGAGGCCCCGGGACCACCTACGAGCAGTACTTC.

This rearrangement joins TRBV20-1 to TRBJ1-1; no clear D gene. The germline V gene encodes CDR1 DFQATT and CDR2 SNEGSKA (reference sequence). This CDR3 has 11 residues. V was shortened by 6 bases and J by 6 bases, with 11 bases between the two germline ends. The CDR3 here is CSAPGVPEAFF. The CDR3, as DNA: TGCAGTGCACCTGGAGTGCCTGAAGCTTTCTTT.